This entry is about one T cell receptor beta chain. No cognate antigen has been identified for it. The sample holds no much larger clone one base away, and base qualities are not on file. The entry originates in a study of T cell responses to AZD1222 COVID-19 vaccine listed by TCRdb under 2021. Regarding the research as a whole: A total of 233 trial participants underwent TCR sequencing, of whom approximately 210 received two doses of AZD1222 and some 25 received two doses of the MenACWY control vaccine. Trial participants were enrolled by age into subgroups of 18-55, 56-69 and 70-plus years, and around 150, 28 and 57 TCR-sequenced participants, respectively, were included in these subgroups.

What the research found in general, with its limitations: After two AZD1222 doses, spike-specific TCR breadth and depth were significantly higher than at day 0 and than in MenACWY recipients. Conclusions about previously exposed vaccinees are limited, since just six AZD1222 recipients were seropositive for SARS-CoV-2 at baseline. The whole spike protein was spanned by vaccine-associated CD4 TCRs, and dominant responses were seen in regions 160-218 and 743-854. Most participants were white British and females outnumbered males, and the authors suggested that clonal diversity may have been underestimated. Nearly half of unique spike-specific TCRs reportedly recognized epitopes outside regions mutated in the B.1.351 and B.1.1.7 variants. No day 14 peak-response samples were available, so repertoires were characterized only after the peak T cell response. The 56-69-year group was small, and its depth increase did not reach significance, likely because of low power.

The CDR3 sequence holds 11 residues, the cysteine and phenylalanine included. Only CDR3 DNA remains: 33 bases, in frame from the first base. The V and J ends are trimmed by 1 base and 9 bases, leaving 4 bases between them. Read against the paper, the sample's time point label means: baseline before first vaccination. The treatment or condition label for this specimen denotes: meningococcal conjugate vaccine given as trial control. Vaccinee samples were obtained from the UK trials COV001 and COV002, which included a single-blind randomized controlled phase 2/3 trial of AZD1222 (ChAdOx1 nCoV-19) in healthy adults. For TCRbeta chain sequencing, PBMC samples from trial participants were taken at day 0 and at day 28 after the second dose. The CDR3 regions of human TCRbeta chains were subjected to immunosequencing. As for the authors' bioinformatics: TCRs in the repertoires were matched against a reference library of SARS-CoV-2-specific TCRs that had been generated with the MIRA antigen-specificity platform. Breadth meant the fraction of unique TCRs that were SARS-CoV-2-associated, whereas depth meant the fraction of total T cells that were SARS-CoV-2-associated. Using the MIRA data, each spike-specific TCR was mapped to the spike region that the TCR reacts to and placed in a CD4 or CD8 class. Log10-transformed breadth and depth values were compared by one-way ANOVA with Sidak's multiple comparisons tests. TCRdb provides this immuneACCESS table in a form limited to in-frame rearrangements. Some clones are lacking; in checked studies, under half of them reflect an unresolved V gene, and why the rest are absent is not known. V and J calls and clone size are those listed in that table; D and trimming were worked out from the DNA. This sample gives 150,000 to 180,000 clones in total; roughly nine tenths of them show up just once. The ten largest make up 5.5% of the sample.

This TCR was recovered from an adult in good health. The chain is made from TRBV12-3 or TRBV12-4 and TRBJ2-1, with no confidently assigned D gene. The material was peripheral blood, obtained on day 0 of MenACWY control vaccination. This receptor has the CDR3 CASSLEREQFF. The DNA is as follows: TGTGCCAGCAGTTTAGAGCGTGAGCAGTTCTTC.